This TCR beta chain emerged from a study of CD8+ T cells in alopecia areata. The wider study: Oral tofacitinib, 5 to 10 mg twice daily, was given in an open-label trial. Study findings and constraints: More clonal than normal scalp was lesional scalp, particularly alopecia totalis/universalis. Scalp clonality decreased significantly with tofacitinib, and so did expanded CD8+ clones among the top 100.

This clone was detected only a few times. The antigen is not known. The authors extracted RNA and reverse transcribed it into cDNA as the sequencing template. Profiling relied on immunoSEQ multiplex PCR, and the TCRdb table lists in-frame clones only, not all of them. The data hold roughly 73,000 clones, with about 30% observed a single time. Documented treatment: oral pan-JAK inhibitor, 5-10 mg twice daily. This CDR3 has 12 amino acids. CDR1 is SQVTM and CDR2 is ANQGSEA in the germline V gene. Trimming left V 5 bases short and J 4 bases short, with 8 bases between. The input for sequencing was CD8+ T cells sorted from blood, taken at week 4, from a patient treated with tofacitinib. This clonotype was obtained from a human donor with alopecia areata. The V gene is TRBV29-1, the J gene TRBJ2-2; a weak D match, TRBD1 (5 bases). CDR3 nucleotide sequence: TGCAGCGTTCCAAGGGGCACCGGGGAGCTGTTTTTT. Translating it yields CSVPRGTGELFF.